What follows are 2 T cell receptor beta chains derived from one specimen sequenced in a study of cytomegalovirus exposure and HLA in healthy donors. This PCR relied on a set of 60 Vbeta primers and 13 Jbeta primers. The table came from immunoSEQ multiplex PCR; TCRdb's copy has only in-frame clones and leaves some out. The repertoire holds 180,000 or so clones, with around 77% as singletons. What was sequenced was PBMCs. Receptors originate from a woman under 40 in good health and CMV-seronegative.

This chain links TRBV10-1 with TRBJ1-1; 9 nucleotides line up with TRBD1. This CDR3 has 16 residues. With 0 bases clipped from V and 3 bases from J, the junction kept 5 bases outside the gene matches. CDR1 and CDR2 from the germline V gene are WNHNN and SYGVQD (reference sequence). The CDR3 nucleotides are TGCGCCAGCAGTGAGTCATTGGGACAGGGTTACACTGAAGCTTTCTTT. This codes for CASSESLGQGYTEAFF.

This chain connects TRBV27 to TRBJ1-1; no clear D. Germline CDR1 is MNHEY and CDR2 is SMNVEV (reference sequence). Trimming stripped 0 bases from V and 4 bases from J, with 12 bases between. This CDR3 comprises 15 residues. CDR3 residues: CASSLSAAGGTEAFF. For the CDR3, the DNA is TGTGCCAGCAGTTTATCGGCCGCGGGAGGCACTGAAGCTTTCTTT.